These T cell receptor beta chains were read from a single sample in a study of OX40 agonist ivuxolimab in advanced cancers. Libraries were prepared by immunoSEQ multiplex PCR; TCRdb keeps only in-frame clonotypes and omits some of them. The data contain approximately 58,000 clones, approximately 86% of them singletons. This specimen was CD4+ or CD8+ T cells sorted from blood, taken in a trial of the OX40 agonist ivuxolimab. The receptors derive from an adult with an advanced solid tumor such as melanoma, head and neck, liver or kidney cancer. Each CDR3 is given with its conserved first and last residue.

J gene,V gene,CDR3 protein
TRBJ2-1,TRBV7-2,CASSLVAYNEQFF
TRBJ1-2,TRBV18,CASSPPSGVNYGYTF
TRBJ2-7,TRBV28,CASSWSGTPSRGYEQYF
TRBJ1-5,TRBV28,CASRTGQPSNQPQHF
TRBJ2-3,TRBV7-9,CASSLESPSMRETDTQYF
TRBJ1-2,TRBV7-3,CASSEGPGVGGYTF
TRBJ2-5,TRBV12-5,CASGDGGQTQYF
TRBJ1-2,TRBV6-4,CASRADQGAGYGYTF
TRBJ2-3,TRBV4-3,CASSPLADSTDTQYF
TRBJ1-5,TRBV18,CASSPSAGLSNQPQHF
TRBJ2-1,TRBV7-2,CASLRVPSSNEQFF
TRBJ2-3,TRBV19,CASSGTGPQYF
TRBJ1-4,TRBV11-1,CASSEGDSTNEKLFF
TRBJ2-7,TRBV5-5,CASSTPGEGVGYF
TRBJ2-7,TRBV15,CATSSGRSLYEQYF
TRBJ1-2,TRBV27,CASGKGGSYGYTF
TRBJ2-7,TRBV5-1,CASSLDRPDLYEQYF